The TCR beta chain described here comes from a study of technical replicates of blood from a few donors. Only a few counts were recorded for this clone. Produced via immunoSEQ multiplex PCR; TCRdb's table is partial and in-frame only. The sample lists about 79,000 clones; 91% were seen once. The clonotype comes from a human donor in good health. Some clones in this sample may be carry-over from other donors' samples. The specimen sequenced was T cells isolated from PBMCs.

This CDR3 is CASSYRTGYTEAFF. The DNA of the CDR3 is TGTGCCAGCAGTTACAGGACAGGATACACTGAAGCTTTCTTT. The chain uses TRBV6-5 and TRBJ1-1; 7 nucleotides line up with TRBD1. V gave up 2 bases and J gave up 3 bases; unmatched junction bases: 3. This CDR3 spans 14 amino acids. Germline V lookup: CDR1 MNHEY, CDR2 SVGAGI.